This T cell receptor beta chain appears in the sequencing data of a study of shared clonotypes between healthy human individuals. Study-level points and caveats: The small donor group covered limited genetic and exposure diversity.

Sorted-subset replicate PCRs used 150 to 200 ng DNA, roughly 28,000 T cell genomes. Assay: immunoSEQ multiplex PCR; the TCRdb copy retains only in-frame clones and omits some. The table includes about 1.1 million clones, about 84% detected once. V lost 5 bases to trimming and J lost 3 bases, with 23 bases between them. Looked up from germline, CDR1 is SGHTS and CDR2 is YDEGEE. This CDR3 has 18 amino acids. Notes on this clone: The antigen remains unidentified.

Recent vaccinations or acute infections were absent in the healthy HIV-negative adult donors. The sequenced material came from memory CD4+ T cells from PBMCs. Subset meaning: CD45RA-negative fraction. The sequence was obtained from a young man in good health. Some clones in this sample may be carry-over from other donors' samples. The V and J genes are TRBV5-8 and TRBJ2-2, with D tentatively TRBD2 (5 bases). In nucleotides, the CDR3 is TGTGCCAGCAGTTTTATGGCCTGGGGAGACGAGGACACCGGGGAGCTGTTTTTT. Translating gives CASSFMAWGDEDTGELFF.